The following is a T cell receptor beta chain sequence with its context. TCR beta sequencing covered blood CD8+ and CD4+ T cells. This entry belongs to a study of CD8 T cells in Susac syndrome. Study background: Blood was drawn from patients with Susac syndrome. At that point, they were therapy-naive, on corticosteroids, or on intravenous immunoglobulin alone.

RNA was extracted with the RNeasy kit, and a quantity of roughly 0.45 to 1 ug was reverse transcribed using random hexamers. With immunoSEQ multiplex PCR, TCR beta CDR3 was amplified across 54 Vbeta and 13 Jbeta. In TCRdb, the immunoSEQ multiplex PCR reads were re-called with MiXCR into one record per CDR3 protein. The data contain roughly 80,000 distinct CDR3 sequences, approximately 94% of them singletons. Germline V lookup: CDR1 SGHDT, CDR2 YYEEEE. V dropped 1 base and J dropped 3 bases, with 11 bases sitting between them. The CDR3 spans 14 residues. Sequenced: CD8+ T cells from PBMCs. The chain is built from TRBV5-6 and TRBJ2-7; D could derive from TRBD1 or TRBD2 (5 bases each). The origin of this receptor is a human donor with Susac syndrome. The CDR3 spells CASSLLAGSYEQYF. Here the CDR3 DNA reads TGTGCCAGCAGCTTGCTGGCAGGGAGCTACGAGCAGTACTTC.